These 10 T cell receptor beta chains were sequenced from one sample in a study of PD-L1 blockade in urothelial cancer. Here immunoSEQ multiplex PCR was the method, and the copy in TCRdb shows in-frame clones only, minus some. The table lists fewer than 100,000 clones, around four fifths of them singletons. Indicated time point: pretreatment peripheral blood. The sample in question was PBMCs, obtained around atezolizumab (anti-PD-L1) treatment. Every receptor here comes from a man between 40 and 49 years old with urothelial cancer.

The genes are TRBV11-2 and TRBJ2-2; D might be TRBD1 (5 bases). CDR3 size: 14 residues. The germline gives CDR1 SGHAT, CDR2 FQNNGV. The ends were cut back, 5 bases at V and 12 bases at J, with 19 bases in the middle. This chain's CDR3 is CASSNFVSAGQLFF. The CDR3 DNA is TGTGCCAGCAGCAATTTTGTTTCGGCAGGGCAGCTGTTTTTT. The full variable domain, with the rest looked up from reference TRBV11-2 and TRBJ2-2, is EAGVAQSPRYKIIEKRQSVAFWCNPISGHATLYWYQQILGQGPKLLIQFQNNGVVDDSQLPKDRFSAERLKGVDSTLKIQPAKLEDSAVYLCASSNFVSAGQLFFGEGSRLTVL.

V gene TRBV27 combines with J gene TRBJ1-4, with a weak D call TRBD1 (6 bases). Per the germline V gene, CDR1 is MNHEY and CDR2 is SMNVEV (reference sequence). This CDR3 has 14 residues. V was shortened by 5 bases and J by 5 bases, with 12 bases between the two germline ends. CDR3 coding DNA: TGTGCCAGCAGTCGGACAGCCTCGAATGAAAAACTGTTTTTT. Translation gives CASSRTASNEKLFF.

The chain recombines TRBV6-1 with TRBJ2-3; TRBD1 aligns across 8 bases. Germline assignment: CDR1 MNHNS and CDR2 SASEGT. CDR3 size: 14 residues. Trimming at V came to 6 bases and at J to 6 bases, leaving 8 bases not matched to a gene. The chain's CDR3 is CASRPDRVSDTQYF. The DNA of the CDR3 is TGTGCCAGCAGGCCGGACAGGGTATCCGATACGCAGTATTTT.

The genes are TRBV27 and TRBJ1-2, with 7 bases identical to TRBD1. This CDR3 comprises 13 residues. V lost 6 bases and J lost 6; bases outside the gene matches: 7. In germline, CDR1 is MNHEY, CDR2 SMNVEV (reference sequence). The CDR3: CASSQGTVDGYTF. The CDR3 DNA reads TGTGCCAGCAGCCAGGGGACAGTCGATGGCTACACCTTC.

The rearrangement links TRBV6-5 to TRBJ2-2, with TRBD2 identical over 7 bases. Unmatched junction bases numbered 3, after V lost 7 bases and J lost 4 bases. CDR1 and CDR2 (germline): MNHEY, SVGAGI. CDR3 size: 13 residues. CDR3 in amino acids: CASTGEGTGELFF. For the CDR3, the DNA is TGTGCCAGCACTGGGGAGGGCACCGGGGAGCTGTTTTTT.

The rearrangement joins TRBV10-2 to TRBJ2-5, with a possible D match to TRBD2 (6 bases). Trimming removed 4 bases from V and 2 bases from J, with 14 bases in between. Germline values: CDR1 WSHSY, CDR2 SAAADI. This CDR3 has 15 residues. CDR3: CASSVDRGSQETQYF. CDR3 coding DNA: TGCGCCAGCAGTGTTGACCGGGGGTCGCAAGAGACCCAGTACTTC.

The V and J genes are TRBV9 and TRBJ1-5; D possibly corresponds to TRBD1 (5 bases). Germline V gives CDR1 SGDLS, CDR2 YYNGEE. V lost 4 bases and J 3 bases, leaving 11 bases between the germline ends. This CDR3 region has 14 residues. In nucleotides, the CDR3 is TGTGCCAGCAGCCCTGCAGGGATCAATCAGCCCCAGCATTTT. Translation gives CASSPAGINQPQHF.

Remarks on this clone: The junction departs from germline at one end; a sequencing error may be responsible. The V and J genes are TRBV7-7 and TRBJ2-1; 7 bases agree with TRBD2. The CDR3 contains 15 residues. Per germline, CDR1 SSHAT and CDR2 FNYEAQ (reference sequence). DNA of the CDR3: TGTGCTAGCAGCCCCGGACTAGTTACGGCCAGTGAGCAGTTCTTC. This translates into CASSPGLVTASEQFF.

The V call is TRBV15, the J call TRBJ1-6; no definite D call. The CDR3 loop spans 15 amino acids. In germline, CDR1 is LNHNV, CDR2 YYDKDF (reference sequence). Trimming took off 4 bases at V and 7 bases at J, with 14 bases between the two ends. This CDR3 reads CATSTARNSNSPLHF. CDR3 sequence (DNA): TGTGCCACCAGCACCGCTCGGAACAGCAATTCACCCCTCCACTTT. Combining the CDR3 with reference TRBV15 and TRBJ1-6 gives the whole variable domain DAMVIQNPRYQVTQFGKPVTLSCSQTLNHNVMYWYQQKSSQAPKLLFHYYDKDFNNEADTPDNFQSRRPNTSFCFLDIRSPGLGDTAMYLCATSTARNSNSPLHFGNGTRLTVT.

DNA for the CDR3: TGTGCCTGGAGTACCTGGGACTCAAACACCGGGGAGCTGTTTTTT. It translates to CAWSTWDSNTGELFF. The chain couples TRBV30 to TRBJ2-2; D possibly corresponds to TRBD2 (6 bases). CDR1 is GTSNPN, CDR2 SVGIG, per germline (reference sequence). The CDR3 runs to 15 residues. The germline V and J ends were trimmed by 2 bases and 2 bases, with 12 bases remaining between them.